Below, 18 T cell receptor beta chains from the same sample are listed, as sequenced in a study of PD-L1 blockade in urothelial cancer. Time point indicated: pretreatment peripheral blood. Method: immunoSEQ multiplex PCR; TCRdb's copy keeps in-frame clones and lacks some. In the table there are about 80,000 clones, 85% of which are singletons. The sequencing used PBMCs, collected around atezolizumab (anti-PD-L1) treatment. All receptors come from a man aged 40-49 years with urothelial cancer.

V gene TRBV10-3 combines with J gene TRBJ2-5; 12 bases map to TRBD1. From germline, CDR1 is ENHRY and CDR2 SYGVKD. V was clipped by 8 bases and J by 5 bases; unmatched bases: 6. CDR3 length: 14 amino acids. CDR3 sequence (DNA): TGTGCCATCGGGGGACAGGGGGCGGGGGAGACCCAGTACTTC. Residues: CAIGGQGAGETQYF.

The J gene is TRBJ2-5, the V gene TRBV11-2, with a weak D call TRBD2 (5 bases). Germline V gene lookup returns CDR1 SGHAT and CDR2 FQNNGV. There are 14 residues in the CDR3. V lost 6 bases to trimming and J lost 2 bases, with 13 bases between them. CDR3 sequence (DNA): TGTGCCAGCAGGACCCCGGGATCTCAAGAGACCCAGTACTTC. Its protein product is CASRTPGSQETQYF. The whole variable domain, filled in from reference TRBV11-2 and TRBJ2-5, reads EAGVAQSPRYKIIEKRQSVAFWCNPISGHATLYWYQQILGQGPKLLIQFQNNGVVDDSQLPKDRFSAERLKGVDSTLKIQPAKLEDSAVYLCASRTPGSQETQYFGPGTRLLVL.

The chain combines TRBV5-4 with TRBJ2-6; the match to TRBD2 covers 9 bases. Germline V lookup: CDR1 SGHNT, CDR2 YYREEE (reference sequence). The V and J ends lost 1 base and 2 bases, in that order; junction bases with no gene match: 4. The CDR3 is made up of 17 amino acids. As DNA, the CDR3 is TGTGCCAGCAGCTTGCCGGGCGGGAGGGCTGGGGCCAACGTCCTGACTTTC. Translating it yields CASSLPGGRAGANVLTF.

CDR3 in DNA: TGCGCCAGCAGCCGAGGGACAGATATCTATGAAAAACTGTTTTTT. This translates into CASSRGTDIYEKLFF. The chain recombines TRBV5-1 with TRBJ1-4, with 7 nucleotides matching TRBD1. The V gene end was trimmed by 4 bases and the J gene end by 6 bases; junction bases not matched to a gene: 9. CDR1 is SGHRS, CDR2 YFSETQ, per germline. The CDR3 has 15 amino acids. Full variable domain (missing parts from reference TRBV5-1 and TRBJ1-4): KAGVTQTPRYLIKTRGQQVTLSCSPISGHRSVSWYQQTPGQGLQFLFEYFSETQRNKGNFPGRFSGRQFSNSRSEMNVSTLELGDSALYLCASSRGTDIYEKLFFGSGTQLSVL.

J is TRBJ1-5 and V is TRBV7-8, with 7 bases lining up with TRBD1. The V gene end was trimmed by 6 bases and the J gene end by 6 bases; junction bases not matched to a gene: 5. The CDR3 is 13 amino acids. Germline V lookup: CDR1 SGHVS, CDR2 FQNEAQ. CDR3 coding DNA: TGTGCCAGCAGTTTACAGGGGAGTCAGCCCCAGCATTTT. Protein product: CASSLQGSQPQHF.

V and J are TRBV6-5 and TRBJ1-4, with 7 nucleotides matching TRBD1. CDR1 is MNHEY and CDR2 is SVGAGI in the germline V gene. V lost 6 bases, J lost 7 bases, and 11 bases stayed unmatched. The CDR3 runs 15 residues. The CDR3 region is CASRSPGGAREKLFF. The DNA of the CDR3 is TGTGCCAGCAGGTCCCCAGGGGGTGCCCGTGAAAAACTGTTTTTT.

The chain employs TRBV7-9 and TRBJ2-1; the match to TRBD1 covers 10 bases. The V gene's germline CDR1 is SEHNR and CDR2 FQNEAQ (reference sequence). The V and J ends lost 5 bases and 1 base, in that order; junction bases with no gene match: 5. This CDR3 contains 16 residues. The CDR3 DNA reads TGTGCCAGCAGCGCCGGGACAGGGGCTTCCTACAATGAGCAGTTCTTC. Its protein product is CASSAGTGASYNEQFF.

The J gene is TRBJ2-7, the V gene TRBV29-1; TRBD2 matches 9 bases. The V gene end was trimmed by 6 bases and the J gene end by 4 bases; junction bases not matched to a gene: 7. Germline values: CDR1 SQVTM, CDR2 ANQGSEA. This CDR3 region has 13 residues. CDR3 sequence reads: CSVSSGRNYEQYF. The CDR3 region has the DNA TGCAGCGTGTCGAGCGGGAGGAATTACGAGCAGTACTTC.

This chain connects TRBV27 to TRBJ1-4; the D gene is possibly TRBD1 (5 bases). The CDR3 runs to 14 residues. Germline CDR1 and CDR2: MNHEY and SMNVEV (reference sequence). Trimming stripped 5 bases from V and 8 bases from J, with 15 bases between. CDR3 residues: CASSGGGAGEKLFF. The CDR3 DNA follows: TGTGCCAGCAGTGGGGGAGGGGCTGGGGAAAAACTGTTTTTT.

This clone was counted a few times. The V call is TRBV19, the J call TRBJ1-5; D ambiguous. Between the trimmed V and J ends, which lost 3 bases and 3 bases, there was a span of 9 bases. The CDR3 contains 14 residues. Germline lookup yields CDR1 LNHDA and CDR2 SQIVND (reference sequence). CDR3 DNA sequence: TGTGCCAGTAGTATTGTGGGCACCAATCAGCCCCAGCATTTT. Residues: CASSIVGTNQPQHF.

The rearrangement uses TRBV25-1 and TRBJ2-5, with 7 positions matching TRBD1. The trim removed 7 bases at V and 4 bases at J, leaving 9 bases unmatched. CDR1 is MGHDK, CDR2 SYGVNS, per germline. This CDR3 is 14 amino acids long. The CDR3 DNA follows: TGTGCCAGCACTGTCCAGACAGGGACAGAGACCCAGTACTTC. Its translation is CASTVQTGTETQYF.

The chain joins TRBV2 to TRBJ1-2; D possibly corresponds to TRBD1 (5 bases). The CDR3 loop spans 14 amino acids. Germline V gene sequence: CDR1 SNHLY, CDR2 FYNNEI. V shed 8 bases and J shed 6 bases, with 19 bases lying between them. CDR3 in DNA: TGTGCCAGCGAACCCCAGAGGGGAGGAAATGGCTACACCTTC. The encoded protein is CASEPQRGGNGYTF.

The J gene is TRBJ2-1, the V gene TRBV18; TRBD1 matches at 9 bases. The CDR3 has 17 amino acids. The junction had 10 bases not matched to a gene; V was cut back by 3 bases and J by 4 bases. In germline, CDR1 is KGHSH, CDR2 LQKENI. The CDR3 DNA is TGTGCCAGCTCACCGCCAAAAGGACAGGGGTGGTACAATGAGCAGTTCTTC. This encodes CASSPPKGQGWYNEQFF.

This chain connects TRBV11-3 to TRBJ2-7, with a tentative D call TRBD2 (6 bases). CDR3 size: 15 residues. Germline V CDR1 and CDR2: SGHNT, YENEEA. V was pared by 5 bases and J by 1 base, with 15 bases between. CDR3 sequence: CASSGGKGPSYEQYF. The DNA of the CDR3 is TGTGCCAGCAGCGGGGGGAAGGGGCCGTCCTACGAGCAGTACTTC.

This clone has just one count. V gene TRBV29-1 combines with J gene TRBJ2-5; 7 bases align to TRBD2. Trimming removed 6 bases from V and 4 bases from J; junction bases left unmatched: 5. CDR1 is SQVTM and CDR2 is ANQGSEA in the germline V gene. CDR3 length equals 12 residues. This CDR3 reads CSVGWGGETQYF. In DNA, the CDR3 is TGCAGCGTCGGGTGGGGGGGAGAGACCCAGTACTTC.

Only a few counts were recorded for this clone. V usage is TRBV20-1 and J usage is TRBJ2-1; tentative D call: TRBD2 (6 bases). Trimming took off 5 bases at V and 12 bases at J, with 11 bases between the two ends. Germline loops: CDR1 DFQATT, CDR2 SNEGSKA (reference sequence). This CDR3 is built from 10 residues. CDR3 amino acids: CSAPRGTQFF. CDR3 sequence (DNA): TGCAGTGCTCCGCGGGGAACGCAGTTCTTC.

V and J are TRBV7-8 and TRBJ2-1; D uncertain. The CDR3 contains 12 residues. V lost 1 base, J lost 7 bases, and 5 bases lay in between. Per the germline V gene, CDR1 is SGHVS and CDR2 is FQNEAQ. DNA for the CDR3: TGTGCCAGCAGCTTAGTACAGAATGAGCAGTTCTTC. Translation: CASSLVQNEQFF.

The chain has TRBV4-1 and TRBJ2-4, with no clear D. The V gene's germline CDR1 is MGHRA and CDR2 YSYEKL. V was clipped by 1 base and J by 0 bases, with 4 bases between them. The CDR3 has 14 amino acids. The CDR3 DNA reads TGCGCCAGCAGCCAAGGGCTAGCCAAAAACATTCAGTACTTC. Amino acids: CASSQGLAKNIQYF.